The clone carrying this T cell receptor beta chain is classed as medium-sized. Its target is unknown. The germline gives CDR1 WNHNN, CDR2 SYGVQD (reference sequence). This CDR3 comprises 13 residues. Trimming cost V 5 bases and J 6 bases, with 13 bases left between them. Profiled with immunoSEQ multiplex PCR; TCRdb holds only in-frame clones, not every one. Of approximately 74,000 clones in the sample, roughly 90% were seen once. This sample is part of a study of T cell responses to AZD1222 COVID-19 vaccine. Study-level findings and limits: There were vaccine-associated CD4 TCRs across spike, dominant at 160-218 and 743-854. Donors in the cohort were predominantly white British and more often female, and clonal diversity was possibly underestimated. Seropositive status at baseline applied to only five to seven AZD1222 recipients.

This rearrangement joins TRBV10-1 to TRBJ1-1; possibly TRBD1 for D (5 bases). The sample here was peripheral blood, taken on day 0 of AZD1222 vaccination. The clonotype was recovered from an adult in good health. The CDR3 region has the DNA TGCGCCAGCAGTCGGGACGTAGTCGCTGAAGCTTTCTTT. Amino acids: CASSRDVVAEAFF.